This T cell receptor beta chain was recovered during a study of cytomegalovirus exposure and HLA in healthy donors. Use of 60 Vbeta and 13 Jbeta primers characterized the PCR. The protocol was immunoSEQ multiplex PCR, while the TCRdb copy is restricted to in-frame clones and leaves out a portion. The sample lists around 190,000 clones, around 73% occurring once. The sequencing sample was made of PBMCs. This receptor was identified in a man aged 55 to 70 in good health and CMV-seronegative.

The CDR3 coding sequence is TGTGCCAGCAGTTCTACAGGGCTTACCGGAAACACCATATATTTT. It is translated as CASSSTGLTGNTIYF. This chain links TRBV28 with TRBJ1-3; the D gene is possibly TRBD1 (6 bases). This CDR3 is 15 amino acids long. CDR1 and CDR2 from the germline V gene are MDHEN and SYDVKM. V was cut by 4 bases and J by 4 bases, with 14 bases left in between. The full variable domain, in which reference TRBV28 and TRBJ1-3 provide the parts outside the CDR3, is DVKVTQSSRYLVKRTGEKVFLECVQDMDHENMFWYRQDPGLGLRLIYFSYDVKMKEKGDIPEGYSVSREKKERFSLILESASTNQTSMYLCASSSTGLTGNTIYFGEGSWLTVV.